This is a list of T cell receptor beta chains from one sample in a study of beta chain features in type 1 diabetes. Clones were read by immunoSEQ multiplex PCR, and TCRdb kept only the in-frame ones, dropping some. The sample carries roughly 340,000 clones, roughly 14% recorded once. The sample was naive CD4+ T cells from blood. Receptor source: a woman aged 18 to 35 with type 1 diabetes. Both conserved end residues are part of each CDR3.

j_call	v_call	cdr3_aa
TRBJ2-1	TRBV5-8	CASSFVTSEQFF
TRBJ2-3	TRBV7-8	CASSLGASTDTQYF
TRBJ2-1	TRBV6-5	CASSYWSGAGNEQFF
TRBJ2-1	TRBV18	CASSPRTGNEQFF
TRBJ2-1	TRBV11-2	CASSTLSGTSGYNEQFF
TRBJ1-1	TRBV30	CAWTSRTEAFF
TRBJ2-1	TRBV5-4	CASSLSGRSLGEQFF
TRBJ1-2	TRBV5-1	CASSLGTGNYGYTF
TRBJ2-1	TRBV11-2	CASSLRRQTSYNEQFF
TRBJ1-1	TRBV7-3	CASSSRGGTEAFF
TRBJ2-1	TRBV19	CASSMLTHNEQFF
TRBJ2-1	TRBV11-3	CASSSWGGNEQFF
TRBJ2-1	TRBV28	CASSLMPGVGYNEQFF
TRBJ2-3	TRBV7-2	CASSASKQGDTQYF
TRBJ1-1	TRBV7-2	CASSLSGLPMNTEAFF
-	TRBV2	CASRAWAGVYYEQYF
TRBJ2-3	TRBV5-4	CASSLGSGSGTDTQYF
TRBJ1-1	TRBV7-3	CASSLGANTEAFF
TRBJ2-1	TRBV6-5	CASSSRLVGEQFF
TRBJ2-3	TRBV6-6	CASRDRRRTDTQYF
TRBJ2-1	TRBV5-1	CASSLVPGGIYEQFF
TRBJ2-1	TRBV29-1	CSVGRSGTSSYNEQFF
TRBJ2-3	TRBV18	CASSPLANRGDTQYF
TRBJ1-1	TRBV19	CASSPGHLNTEAFF
TRBJ1-2	TRBV28	CASSLGTGGGYTF
TRBJ1-1	TRBV19	CASSARQSTTFTEAFF
TRBJ1-1	TRBV5-4	CASSVDRGRIGPTEAFF
TRBJ1-2	TRBV11-2	CASSLAAGEVGYTF
TRBJ1-1	TRBV18	CASSPQGLMNTEAFF
TRBJ2-7	TRBV10-3	CAIMSTSEQYF
TRBJ2-1	TRBV7-9	CASSQTSGRAKYNEQFF
TRBJ2-5	TRBV7-9	CASSLRTSGSPGETQYF
TRBJ2-4	TRBV7-2	CASRDRVQNIQYF
TRBJ2-3	TRBV7-2	CASSFSTDTQYF
TRBJ2-3	TRBV27	CASSLGLGDTQYF
TRBJ1-1	TRBV7-9	CASSLGQGSGEAFF